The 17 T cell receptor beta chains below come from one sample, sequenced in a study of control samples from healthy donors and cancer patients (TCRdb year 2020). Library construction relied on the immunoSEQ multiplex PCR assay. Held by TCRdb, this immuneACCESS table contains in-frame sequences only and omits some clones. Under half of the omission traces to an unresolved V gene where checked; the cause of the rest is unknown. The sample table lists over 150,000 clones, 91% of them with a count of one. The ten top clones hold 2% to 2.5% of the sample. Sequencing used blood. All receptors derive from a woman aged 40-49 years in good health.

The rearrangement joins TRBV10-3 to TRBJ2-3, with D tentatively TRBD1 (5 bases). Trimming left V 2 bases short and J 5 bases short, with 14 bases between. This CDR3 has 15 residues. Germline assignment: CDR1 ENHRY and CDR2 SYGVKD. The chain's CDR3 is CAISEPGQFGDTQYF. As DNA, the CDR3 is TGTGCCATCAGTGAGCCTGGACAATTCGGAGATACGCAGTATTTT.

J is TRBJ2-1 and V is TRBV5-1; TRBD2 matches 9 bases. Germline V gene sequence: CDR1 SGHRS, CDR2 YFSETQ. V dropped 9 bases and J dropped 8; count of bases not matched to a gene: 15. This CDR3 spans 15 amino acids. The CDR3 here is CATSEGLAFVHEQFF. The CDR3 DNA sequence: TGCGCCACCTCTGAGGGACTAGCATTCGTCCATGAGCAGTTCTTC.

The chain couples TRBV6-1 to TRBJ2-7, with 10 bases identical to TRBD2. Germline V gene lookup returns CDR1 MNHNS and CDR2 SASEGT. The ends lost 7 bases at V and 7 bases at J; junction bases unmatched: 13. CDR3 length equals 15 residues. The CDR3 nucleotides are TGTGCCAGCAATGAGCGAGCGGGGGGGCTTGGGGAGCAGTACTTC. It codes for CASNERAGGLGEQYF.

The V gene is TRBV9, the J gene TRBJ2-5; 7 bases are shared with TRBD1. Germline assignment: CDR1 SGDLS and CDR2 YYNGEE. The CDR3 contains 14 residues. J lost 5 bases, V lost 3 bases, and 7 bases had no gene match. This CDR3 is CASSADRAGETQYF. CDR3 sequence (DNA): TGTGCCAGCAGCGCCGACAGGGCAGGGGAGACCCAGTACTTC. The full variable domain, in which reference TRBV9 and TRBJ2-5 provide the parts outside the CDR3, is DSGVTQTPKHLITATGQRVTLRCSPRSGDLSVYWYQQSLDQGLQFLIQYYNGEERAKGNILERFSAQQFPDLHSELNLSSLELGDSALYFCASSADRAGETQYFGPGTRLLVL.

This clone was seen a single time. The CDR3: CASSLGGLGEKLFF. In nucleotides, the CDR3 is TGTGCCAGCAGCTTAGGGGGGCTTGGTGAAAAACTGTTTTTT. The chain couples TRBV7-8 to TRBJ1-4, with D perhaps matching TRBD1 (6 bases). Germline CDR1 is SGHVS and CDR2 is FQNEAQ. The CDR3 is 14 amino acids. Trimming pared 1 base from V and 7 bases from J, leaving 10 bases between.

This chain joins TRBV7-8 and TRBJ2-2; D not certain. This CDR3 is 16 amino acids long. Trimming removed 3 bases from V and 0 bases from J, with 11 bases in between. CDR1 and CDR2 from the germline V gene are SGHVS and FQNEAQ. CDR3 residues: CASSFVRIPNTGELFF. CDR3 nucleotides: TGTGCCAGCAGCTTCGTACGCATCCCGAACACCGGGGAGCTGTTTTTT.

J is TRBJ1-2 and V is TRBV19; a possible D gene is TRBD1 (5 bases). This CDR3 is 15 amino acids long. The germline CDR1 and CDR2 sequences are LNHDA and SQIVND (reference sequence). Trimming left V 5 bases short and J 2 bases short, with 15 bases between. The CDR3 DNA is TGTGCCAGTAGTGTGGGCGGGGGAGGAAACTATGGCTACACCTTC. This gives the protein CASSVGGGGNYGYTF.

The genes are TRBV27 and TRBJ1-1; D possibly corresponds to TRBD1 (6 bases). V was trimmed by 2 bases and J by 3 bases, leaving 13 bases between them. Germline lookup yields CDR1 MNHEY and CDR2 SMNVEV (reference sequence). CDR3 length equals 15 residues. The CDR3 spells CASSLVVRGDTEAFF. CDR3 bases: TGTGCCAGCAGTTTAGTGGTAAGGGGGGACACTGAAGCTTTCTTT.

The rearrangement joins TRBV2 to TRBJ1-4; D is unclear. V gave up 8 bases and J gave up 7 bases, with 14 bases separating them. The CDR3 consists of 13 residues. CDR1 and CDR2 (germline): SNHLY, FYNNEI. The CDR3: CASGSQGSEKLFF. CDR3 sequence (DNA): TGTGCCAGCGGGAGTCAAGGGAGTGAAAAACTGTTTTTT.

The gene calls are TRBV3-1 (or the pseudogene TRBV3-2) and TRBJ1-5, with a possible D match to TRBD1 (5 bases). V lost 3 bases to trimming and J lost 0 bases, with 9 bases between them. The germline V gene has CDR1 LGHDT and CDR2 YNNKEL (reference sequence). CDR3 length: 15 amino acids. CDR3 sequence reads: CASSQGGYSNQPQHF. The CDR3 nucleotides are TGTGCCAGCAGCCAGGGGGGATATAGCAATCAGCCCCAGCATTTT.

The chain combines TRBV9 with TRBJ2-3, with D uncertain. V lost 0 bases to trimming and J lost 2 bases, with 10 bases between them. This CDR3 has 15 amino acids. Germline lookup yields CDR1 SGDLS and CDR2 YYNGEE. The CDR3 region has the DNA TGTGCCAGCAGCGTAGGTTTAGTCCTCACAGATACGCAGTATTTT. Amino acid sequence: CASSVGLVLTDTQYF.

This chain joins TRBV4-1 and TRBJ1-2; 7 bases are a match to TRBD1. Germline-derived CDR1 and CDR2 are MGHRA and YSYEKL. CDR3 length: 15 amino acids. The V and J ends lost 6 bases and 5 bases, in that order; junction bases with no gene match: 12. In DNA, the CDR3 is TGCGCCAGCAGACAACCCGGGACAGCCTCTTATGGCTACACCTTC. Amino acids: CASRQPGTASYGYTF.

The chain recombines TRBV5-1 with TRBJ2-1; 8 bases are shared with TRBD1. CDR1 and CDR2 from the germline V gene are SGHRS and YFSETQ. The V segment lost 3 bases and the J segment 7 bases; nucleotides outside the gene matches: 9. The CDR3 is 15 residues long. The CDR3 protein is CASSSNGQGGNEQFF. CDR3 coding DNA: TGCGCCAGCAGCTCTAACGGACAGGGCGGGAATGAGCAGTTCTTC. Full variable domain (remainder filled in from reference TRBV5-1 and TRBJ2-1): KAGVTQTPRYLIKTRGQQVTLSCSPISGHRSVSWYQQTPGQGLQFLFEYFSETQRNKGNFPGRFSGRQFSNSRSEMNVSTLELGDSALYLCASSSNGQGGNEQFFGPGTRLTVL.

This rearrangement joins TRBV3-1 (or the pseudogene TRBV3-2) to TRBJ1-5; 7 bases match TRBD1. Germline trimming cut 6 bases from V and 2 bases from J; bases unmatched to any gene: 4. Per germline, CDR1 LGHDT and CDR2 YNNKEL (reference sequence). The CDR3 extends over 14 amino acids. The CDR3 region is CASSTRGGNQPQHF. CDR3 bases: TGTGCCAGCAGTACCAGGGGGGGCAATCAGCCCCAGCATTTT.

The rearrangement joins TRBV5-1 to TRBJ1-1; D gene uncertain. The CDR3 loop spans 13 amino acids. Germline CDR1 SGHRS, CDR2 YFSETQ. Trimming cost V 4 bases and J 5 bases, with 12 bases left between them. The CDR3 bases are TGCGCCAGCAGCCTAGGGCTGGGGACTGAAGCTTTCTTT. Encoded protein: CASSLGLGTEAFF.

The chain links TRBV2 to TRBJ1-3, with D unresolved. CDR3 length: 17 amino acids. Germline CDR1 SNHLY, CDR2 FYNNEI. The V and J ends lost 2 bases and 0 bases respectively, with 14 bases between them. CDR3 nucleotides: TGTGCCAGCAGTGAATGGGCCCAGGTAGGCTCTGGAAACACCATATATTTT. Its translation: CASSEWAQVGSGNTIYF.

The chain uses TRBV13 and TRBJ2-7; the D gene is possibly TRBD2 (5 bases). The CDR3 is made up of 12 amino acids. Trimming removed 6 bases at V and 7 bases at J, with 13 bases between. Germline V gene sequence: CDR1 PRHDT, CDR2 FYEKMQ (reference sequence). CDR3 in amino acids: CASRSPTREQYF. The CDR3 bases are TGTGCCAGCAGGTCCCCAACTAGGGAGCAGTACTTC.